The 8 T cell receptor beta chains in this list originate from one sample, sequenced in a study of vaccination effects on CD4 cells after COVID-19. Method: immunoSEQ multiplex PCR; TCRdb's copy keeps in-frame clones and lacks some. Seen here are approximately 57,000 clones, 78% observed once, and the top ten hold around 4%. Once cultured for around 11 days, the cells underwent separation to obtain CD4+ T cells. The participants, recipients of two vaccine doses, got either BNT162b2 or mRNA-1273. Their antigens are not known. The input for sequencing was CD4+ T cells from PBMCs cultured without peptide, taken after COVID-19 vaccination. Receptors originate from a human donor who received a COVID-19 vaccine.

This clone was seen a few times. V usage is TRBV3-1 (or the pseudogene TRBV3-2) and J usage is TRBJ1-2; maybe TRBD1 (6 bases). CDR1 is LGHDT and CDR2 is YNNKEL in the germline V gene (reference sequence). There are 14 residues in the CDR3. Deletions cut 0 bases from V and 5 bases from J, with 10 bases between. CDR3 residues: CASSQEGRGYGYTF. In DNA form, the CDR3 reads TGTGCCAGCAGCCAAGAGGGCAGGGGATATGGCTACACCTTC.

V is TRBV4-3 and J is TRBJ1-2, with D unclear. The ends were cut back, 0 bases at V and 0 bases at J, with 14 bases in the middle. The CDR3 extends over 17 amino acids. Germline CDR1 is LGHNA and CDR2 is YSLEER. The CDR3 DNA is TGCGCCAGCAGCCAAGAGGTCCGACAATTAGCTAACTATGGCTACACCTTC. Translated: CASSQEVRQLANYGYTF.

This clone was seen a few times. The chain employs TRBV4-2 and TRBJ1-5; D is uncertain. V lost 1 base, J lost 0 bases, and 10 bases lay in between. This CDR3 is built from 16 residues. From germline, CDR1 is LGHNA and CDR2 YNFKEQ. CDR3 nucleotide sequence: TGTGCCAGCAGCCAAGGATCGGACTATAGCAATCAGCCCCAGCATTTT. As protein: CASSQGSDYSNQPQHF.

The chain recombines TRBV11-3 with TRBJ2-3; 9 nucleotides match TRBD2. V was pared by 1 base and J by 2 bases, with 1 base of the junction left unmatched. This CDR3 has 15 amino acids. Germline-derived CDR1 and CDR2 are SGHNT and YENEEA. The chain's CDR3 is CASSLGGGATDTQYF. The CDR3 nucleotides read TGTGCCAGCAGCTTAGGCGGGGGGGCCACAGATACGCAGTATTTT.

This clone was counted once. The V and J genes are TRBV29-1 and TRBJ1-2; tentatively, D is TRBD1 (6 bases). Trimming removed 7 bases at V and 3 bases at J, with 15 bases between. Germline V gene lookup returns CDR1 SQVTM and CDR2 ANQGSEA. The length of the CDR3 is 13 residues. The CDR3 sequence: CSARGEGDYGYTF. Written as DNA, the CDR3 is TGCAGCGCCCGAGGGGAGGGGGACTATGGCTACACCTTC.

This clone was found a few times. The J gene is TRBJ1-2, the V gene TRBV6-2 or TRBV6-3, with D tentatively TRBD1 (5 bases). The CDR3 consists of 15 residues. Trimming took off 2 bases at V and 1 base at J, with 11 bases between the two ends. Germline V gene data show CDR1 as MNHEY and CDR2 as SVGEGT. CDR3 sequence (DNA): TGTGCCAGCAGTTACGGGGGGGAGCTTAACTATGGCTACACCTTC. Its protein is CASSYGGELNYGYTF.

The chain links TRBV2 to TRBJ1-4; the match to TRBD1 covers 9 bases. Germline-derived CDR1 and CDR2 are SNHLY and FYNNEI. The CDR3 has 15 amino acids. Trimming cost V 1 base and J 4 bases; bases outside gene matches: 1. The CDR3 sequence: CASSEGDRDNEKLFF. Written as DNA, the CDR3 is TGTGCCAGCAGTGAAGGGGACAGGGATAATGAAAAACTGTTTTTT.

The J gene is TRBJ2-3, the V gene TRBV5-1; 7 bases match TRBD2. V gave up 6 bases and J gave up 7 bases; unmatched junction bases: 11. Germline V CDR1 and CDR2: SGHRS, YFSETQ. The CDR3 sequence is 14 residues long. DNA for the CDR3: TGCGCCAGCACTGCGGACTCTAGCGGCTATACGCAGTATTTT. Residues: CASTADSSGYTQYF.